This T cell receptor beta chain was profiled in a study of shared clonotypes between healthy human individuals. Study-level information: There were three CD4 naive, three CD4 memory, two CD8 naive and one CD8 memory plates per donor. Findings of the study overall: Between several donors, naive CD4 clonotypes were shared at a level of approximately 5%. The authors expected sequencing depth to affect clonotype sharing among donors. Naive subsets typically showed greater estimated richness than memory subsets.

In the naive CD8 group, cells lacked CD45RO and were positively selected for CCR7, so terminally differentiated effector memory CD45RA+ cells were left out. Comments on this clone: Its antigen is currently unknown.

Produced via immunoSEQ multiplex PCR; TCRdb's table is partial and in-frame only. The table has millions of clones, approximately 94% seen once; the top ten hold roughly 1%. Trimming at V came to 6 bases and at J to 2 bases, leaving 1 base not matched to a gene. In germline, CDR1 is MNHEY, CDR2 SMNVEV (reference sequence). This CDR3 comprises 14 residues. Material for sequencing was naive CD8+ T cells sorted from blood. The receptor's source is a man in his late teens or twenties in good health. The chain uses TRBV27 and TRBJ1-4, with TRBD1 identical over 9 bases. The CDR3 sequence is CASSGTGTNEKLFF. The CDR3 DNA sequence: TGTGCCAGCAGCGGGACAGGGACTAATGAAAAACTGTTTTTT.